The clone carrying this T cell receptor beta chain was seen a handful of times. Its antigen is unknown. This CDR3 contains 15 residues. Germline CDR1 is LNHDA and CDR2 is SQIVND (reference sequence). Trimming shortened V by 3 bases and J by 6 bases, and 15 bases separated the two germline ends. Participants comprised healthy donors of bone marrow. PCR primers comprised 60 Vbeta and 13 Jbeta primers. Libraries were prepared by immunoSEQ multiplex PCR; TCRdb keeps only in-frame clonotypes and omits some of them. The data hold about 130,000 clones, with roughly 10% observed a single time. The sample comes from a study of cytomegalovirus exposure and HLA in healthy donors. Study-level information: Early released data had about 80 million unique TCRs, all coming from HLA-typed donors.

Overall study findings and caveats: Productive rates of about 87% or about 30% were seen for most TCR beta V segments in an earlier analysis.

The sample comprised PBMCs. This clonotype was sampled from a man aged 50 to 60 in good health and CMV-seronegative. This chain uses TRBV19 with TRBJ1-5, with D maybe TRBD1 (6 bases). The CDR3 protein is CASSILGGGGQPQHF. CDR3 nucleotides: TGTGCCAGTAGTATCCTCGGTGGGGGCGGTCAGCCCCAGCATTTT.